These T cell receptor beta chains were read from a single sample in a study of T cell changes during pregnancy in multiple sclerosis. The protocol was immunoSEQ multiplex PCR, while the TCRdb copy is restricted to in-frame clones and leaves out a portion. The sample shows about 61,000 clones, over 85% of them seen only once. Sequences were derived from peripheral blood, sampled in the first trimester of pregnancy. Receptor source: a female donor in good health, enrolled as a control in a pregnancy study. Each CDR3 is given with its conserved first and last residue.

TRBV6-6 CASRALVQSSYEQYF
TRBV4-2 CASSPGWRQGSTEAFF
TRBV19 CASSITGNYEQYF
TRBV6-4 CASSDGTGGPDTQYF
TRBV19 CASGKGRDSYEQYF
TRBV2 CASTPAEPGQGETYEQYF
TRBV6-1 CASSERPAGNTIYF
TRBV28 CASTSGRIYEQYF
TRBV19 CATSGYGYTF
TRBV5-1 CASRVSVVEETQYF
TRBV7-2 CASSLGSLAGVGDTQYF
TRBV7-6 CASSPFSFSGTGEQETQYF
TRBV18 CASSPPAGGNEKLFF
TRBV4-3 CASSQRTGNLSGNTIYF
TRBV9 CASSVAGTGELFF
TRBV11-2 CASSLDRDSYEQYF
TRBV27 CASSPVLAGINTGELFF
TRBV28 CASSLSGGISTDTQYF
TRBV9 CASSATGAKNSPLHF
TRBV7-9 CASSHKLETQYF
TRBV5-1 CASSSLLSGGSEQFF
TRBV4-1 CASSQEYGLAGGNEQFF
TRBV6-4 CASSGAGGPYNEQFF
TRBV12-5 CASGNGQGTDTQYF
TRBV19 CASSIEGQGWAIQAPHF
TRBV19 CASSGTGGLGTEAFF
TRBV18 CASSETGHSNQPQHF
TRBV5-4 CASSLDPMNTEAFF
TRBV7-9 CASSRTGGAHEQYF
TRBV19 CASRFRQGSYEQYF
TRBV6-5 CASTPDRGSYGYTF
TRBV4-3 CASSQDWTGLYGYTF
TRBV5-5 CASSIGEIYGYTF
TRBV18 CASSPGGIAGNEQYF
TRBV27 CASSLGRGFYNSPLHF
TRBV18 CASSLHMNQPQHF
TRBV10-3 CAISGANQPQHF